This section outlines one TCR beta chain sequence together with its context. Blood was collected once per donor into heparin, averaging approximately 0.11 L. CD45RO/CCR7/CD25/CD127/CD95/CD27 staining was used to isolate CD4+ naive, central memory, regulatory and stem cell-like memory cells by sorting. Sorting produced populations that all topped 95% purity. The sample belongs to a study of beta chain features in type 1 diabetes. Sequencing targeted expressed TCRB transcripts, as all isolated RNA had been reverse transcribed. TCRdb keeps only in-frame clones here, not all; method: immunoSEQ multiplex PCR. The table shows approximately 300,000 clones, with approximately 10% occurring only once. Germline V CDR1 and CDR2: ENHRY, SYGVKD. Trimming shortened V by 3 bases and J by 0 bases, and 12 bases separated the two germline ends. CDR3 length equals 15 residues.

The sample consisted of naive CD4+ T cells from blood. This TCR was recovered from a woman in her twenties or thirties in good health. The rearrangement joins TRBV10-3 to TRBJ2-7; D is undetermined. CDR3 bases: TGTGCCATCAGTGAAAGTGAGTGGAGCTCCTACGAGCAGTACTTC. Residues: CAISESEWSSYEQYF.